The rows below give T cell receptor beta chains drawn from one sample of a study of T cells in Graves' hyperthyroidism and ophthalmopathy. TCRdb recomputed calls from the multiplex PCR reads with MiXCR, one row per CDR3 protein. Among hundreds of thousands of distinct CDR3 sequences, over 11% were seen once, and the ten largest hold around 23%. Material: blood. These receptors all stem from a woman aged 25 to 39 with Graves' hyperthyroidism. CDR3s include the opening cysteine and the closing phenylalanine or tryptophan. Each record gives: clone size, J gene, V gene, D gene, CDR3 protein, CDR3 DNA. A D gene is named only where the DNA matches it firmly. Some rows mark clone size as missing; the rest say once, few, many or name a class of expanded clone.

. TRBJ2-1 TRBV20-1 . CSARNPTEQFF TGCAGTGCTAGAAACCCCACTGAGCAGTTCTTC
few TRBJ2-5 TRBV7-2 TRBD2 CASSFGAGAGETQYF TGTGCCAGCAGCTTCGGCGCGGGAGCGGGGGAGACCCAGTACTTC
. TRBJ2-5 TRBV3-1 . CASSQKGTQYF TGTGCCAGCAGCCAAAAGGGGACCCAGTACTTC
many TRBJ2-7 TRBV7-2 . CASSLVRQNYEQYF TGTGCCAGCAGCTTGGTACGGCAGAACTACGAGCAGTACTTC
. TRBJ2-3 TRBV10-3 . CAISAAAKADTQYF TGTGCCATCAGTGCGGCGGCCAAGGCAGATACGCAGTATTTT
many TRBJ2-7 TRBV15 . CATSPPLNELLSYEQYF TGTGCCACCAGCCCCCCTTTGAACGAGCTTCTTTCCTACGAGCAGTACTTC
many TRBJ1-2 TRBV6-1 TRBD1 CASRADRGLGYTF TGTGCCAGCAGAGCGGACAGGGGGCTCGGCTACACCTTC
many TRBJ1-1 TRBV6-1 . CASSVTAGTNTEAFF TGTGCCAGTAGTGTGACGGCAGGGACGAACACTGAAGCTTTCTTT
many TRBJ1-2 TRBV28 TRBD1 CASSTRDRVANYGYTF TGTGCCAGCAGTACAAGGGACAGGGTTGCTAACTATGGCTACACCTTC
many TRBJ2-7 TRBV30 . CAWIGGLREQYF TGTGCCTGGATAGGAGGCCTTCGAGAGCAGTACTTC
. TRBJ2-5 TRBV5-4 . CAGWFGETQYF TGTGCCGGCTGGTTTGGGGAGACCCAGTACTTC
few TRBJ1-6 TRBV20-1 . CSASRDNSPLHF TGCAGTGCTAGCAGGGATAATTCACCCCTCCACTTT
. TRBJ1-5 TRBV24-1 . CATSDGLRRGQFNQPQHF TGTGCCACCAGTGATGGGTTGCGACGAGGACAATTCAATCAGCCCCAGCATTTT
few TRBJ2-7 TRBV6-2/TRBV6-3 TRBD2 CAASSGFGRAREQYF TGTGCCGCCAGCAGTGGGTTCGGGAGGGCCCGCGAGCAGTACTTC
. TRBJ2-2 TRBV5-4 . CASSLRQGGGELFF TGTGCCAGCAGCTTGAGGCAGGGCGGCGGGGAGCTGTTTTTT
many TRBJ1-2 TRBV2 . CAIGTNNYGYTF TGTGCCATTGGGACAAATAACTATGGCTACACCTTC
. TRBJ2-1 TRBV7-6 . CASSPGSALGHNEQFF TGTGCCAGCAGCCCTGGGAGCGCCCTAGGCCACAATGAGCAGTTCTTC
few TRBJ2-7 TRBV30 . CAWTADSLAYEQYF TGTGCCTGGACGGCCGACAGTTTAGCTTACGAGCAGTACTTC
few TRBJ2-2 TRBV9 TRBD1 CASSPTGQGNGELFF TGTGCCAGCAGCCCTACGGGACAGGGTAACGGGGAGCTGTTTTTT
. TRBJ2-5 TRBV12-3/TRBV12-4 . CASSLVAGLGGETQYF TGTGCCAGCAGTTTAGTTGCGGGCTTAGGCGGGGAGACCCAGTACTTC
many TRBJ2-7 TRBV12-3/TRBV12-4 . CASSLEGSLYEQYF TGTGCCAGCAGTTTAGAGGGTTCTTTGTACGAGCAGTACTTC
few TRBJ1-2 TRBV14 . CASSQGVGQRPNYGYTF TGTGCCAGCAGCCAAGGGGTGGGACAACGCCCTAACTATGGCTACACCTTC
few TRBJ1-2 TRBV6-5 . CASSLRKIKDGYTF TGTGCCAGCAGTTTGAGGAAGATTAAAGATGGCTACACCTTC
. TRBJ2-1 TRBV6-2/TRBV6-3 . CASSYGSSTRGSNEQFF TGTGCCAGCAGTTACGGGAGCTCAACTCGGGGAAGCAATGAGCAGTTCTTC
many TRBJ1-1 TRBV11-2 . CASSLERTRAFF TGTGCCAGCAGCTTAGAGAGGACTAGAGCTTTCTTT
many TRBJ2-3 TRBV7-9 . CASSHGWGSDTQYF TGTGCCAGCAGCCACGGCTGGGGCTCAGATACGCAGTATTTT
few TRBJ2-5 TRBV11-2 TRBD2 CASSPPPGGQETQYF TGTGCCAGCAGCCCCCCCCCGGGAGGGCAAGAGACCCAGTACTTC
few TRBJ1-2 TRBV20-1 . CSAREGDKILSYTF TGCAGTGCTAGAGAGGGGGACAAGATCCTTAGCTACACCTTC
. TRBJ1-2 TRBV29-1 TRBD1 CSVTDRSDYGYTF TGCAGCGTTACGGACAGGTCTGACTATGGCTACACCTTC
. TRBJ2-2 TRBV10-3 . CAISAYTGELFF TGTGCCATCAGTGCCTACACCGGGGAGCTGTTTTTT
many TRBJ1-5 TRBV24-1 . CATSDWGDQPQHF TGTGCCACCAGTGACTGGGGCGATCAGCCCCAGCATTTT
many TRBJ1-2 TRBV20-1 . CSAHQRQGGHGYTF TGCAGTGCCCACCAACGACAAGGTGGTCATGGCTACACCTTC
. TRBJ1-2 TRBV7-2 TRBD1 CASSLEDRVYGYTF TGTGCCAGCAGCTTAGAGGACAGGGTGTATGGCTACACCTTC
. TRBJ2-5 TRBV25-1 . CASSDLGGQSGEETQYF TGTGCCAGCAGTGATCTGGGGGGACAAAGTGGAGAAGAGACCCAGTACTTC
many TRBJ1-6 TRBV27 . CASSLSFNSPLHF TGTGCCAGCAGTCTATCCTTCAATTCACCCCTCCACTTT
. TRBJ2-7 TRBV29-1 . CSVGLDYEQYF TGCAGCGTTGGTCTCGACTACGAGCAGTACTTC
. TRBJ2-7 TRBV7-9 TRBD2 CASTLAAPTGEQYF TGTGCCAGCACCCTAGCGGCCCCGACGGGGGAGCAGTACTTC
few TRBJ2-7 TRBV10-3 . CARVRDPYEQYF TGTGCCAGAGTGAGGGATCCCTACGAGCAGTACTTC
few TRBJ1-1 TRBV12-3/TRBV12-4 . CASSFSVQNTEAFF TGTGCCAGCAGTTTCAGTGTACAGAACACTGAAGCTTTCTTT
many TRBJ2-1 TRBV11-2 TRBD2 CASSLALAGEVEQFF TGTGCCAGCAGCTTAGCACTAGCGGGCGAGGTTGAGCAGTTCTTC
many TRBJ1-5 TRBV20-1 . CSAKVGVDQPQHF TGCAGTGCTAAAGTGGGTGTGGATCAGCCCCAGCATTTT
. TRBJ1-4 TRBV20-1 . CSAIKVATNEKLFF TGCAGTGCTATTAAGGTCGCAACTAATGAAAAACTGTTTTTT
many TRBJ2-1 TRBV28 . CASSLFWLGQPQLEQFF TGTGCCAGCAGTTTATTTTGGCTCGGACAGCCACAATTGGAGCAGTTCTTC
many TRBJ2-7 TRBV20-1 TRBD1 CSVLGQGIPYEQYF TGCAGTGTTTTGGGACAGGGGATCCCCTACGAGCAGTACTTC
. TRBJ1-4 TRBV20-1 TRBD1 CSGFQTGAGESKLFF TGCAGTGGTTTCCAAACAGGGGCTGGAGAAAGCAAACTGTTTTTT